The present T cell receptor beta chain was sequenced within a study of blood T cell repertoires in COVID-19. As for the study in general: PBMCs, B-cell-depleted T cells, or T cells provided the cDNA or gDNA that made up the material.

This study enrolled people aged about 18 to 100 from around 26 US geographic areas. Per the germline V gene, CDR1 is WNHNN and CDR2 is SYGVQD (reference sequence). There are 23 residues in the CDR3. Losses at the gene ends were 3 bases for V and 0 bases for J; bases not matched to a gene: 27. In the source study's methods: Amplification of reference gene primers provided the estimated nucleated cell counts. Clones were sequenced by immunoSEQ multiplex PCR, and TCRdb holds only the in-frame ones, with some missing. V and J calls and clone size are as listed in that table; D and trimming were resolved from the DNA. The table records 150,000 to 200,000 clones, roughly 82% of them present only once.

The source material was PBMCs or T cells enriched from blood (not recorded which). The clonotype originates from a man in his forties or fifties who had recovered from COVID-19. This chain connects TRBV10-1 to TRBJ2-7, with 9 bases lining up with TRBD1. The CDR3 nucleotides are TGCGCCAGCAGTGATCTAAACATTAGGCTGGGACCGAATACAGGGGGCTACTCCTACGAGCAGTACTTC. Protein: CASSDLNIRLGPNTGGYSYEQYF.